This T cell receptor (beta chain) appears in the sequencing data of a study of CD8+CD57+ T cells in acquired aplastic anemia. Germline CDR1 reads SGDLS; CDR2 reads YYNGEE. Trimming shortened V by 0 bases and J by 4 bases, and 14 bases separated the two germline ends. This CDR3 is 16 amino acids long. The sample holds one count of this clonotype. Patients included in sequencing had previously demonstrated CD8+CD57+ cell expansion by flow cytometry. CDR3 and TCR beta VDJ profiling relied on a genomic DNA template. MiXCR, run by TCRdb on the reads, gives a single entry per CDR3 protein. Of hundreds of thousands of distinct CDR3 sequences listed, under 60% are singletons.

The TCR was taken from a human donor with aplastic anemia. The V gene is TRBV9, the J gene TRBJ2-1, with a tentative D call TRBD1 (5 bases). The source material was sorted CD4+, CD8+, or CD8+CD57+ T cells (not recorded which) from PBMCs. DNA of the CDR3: TGTGCCAGCAGCGTAGTGAGTGCAGGGATGTACAATGAGCAGTTCTTC. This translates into CASSVVSAGMYNEQFF.